These T cell receptor beta chains were read from a single sample in a study of post-analysis software for immune sequencing data. TCRdb reanalysed the PCR reads using MiXCR and keeps one entry per CDR3 protein. In the table there are roughly 800,000 distinct CDR3 sequences, roughly 50% of which are singletons. Material for sequencing was blood. These receptors originate from a girl aged 10 to 17 with multiple sclerosis. CDR3s include the opening cysteine and the closing phenylalanine or tryptophan.

>TRBJ1-4|14|TRBV4-1
CASSQEGAGRKLFF
>TRBJ2-3|16|TRBV12-3/TRBV12-4
CASSLETRGKSDTQYF
>TRBJ2-1|16|TRBV6-1
CASSELSAGGGNEQFF
>TRBJ2-3|13|TRBV6-5
CASSLRGAGTQYF
>TRBJ1-5|14|TRBV30
CAWSVTGINQPQHF
>.|14|TRBV19
CASTDVQGRNEQYF
>TRBJ2-3|11|TRBV29-1
CSVDPSGTQYF
>TRBJ2-3|13|TRBV29-1
CSVGARVVDTQYF
>TRBJ1-2|13|TRBV10-3
CAISAQGNYGYTF
>TRBJ2-7|13|TRBV7-3
CASSSSNRGEQYF
>TRBJ1-2|13|TRBV20-1
CSAQTGGSRGYTF
>TRBJ2-5|12|TRBV12-3/TRBV12-4
CASSFVLETQYF
>TRBJ2-1|12|TRBV6-1
CASRWTSREQFF
>TRBJ2-3|16|TRBV4-1
CASSLPWRPDTDTQYF
>TRBJ2-7|13|TRBV29-1
CSVWGADSYEQYF
>TRBJ2-3|16|TRBV5-1
CASSSRWGFSTDTQYF
>TRBJ2-3|17|TRBV15
CATSRTVLAGSTDTQYF
>TRBJ1-2|12|TRBV29-1
CSVGNQGYGYTF
>TRBJ2-3|15|TRBV7-2
CASSSQQGFTDTQYF
>TRBJ2-5|16|TRBV7-8
CASSSGMGGGGETQYF
>TRBJ1-6|16|TRBV6-5
CASSYSGQGSNSPLHF
>TRBJ1-2|14|TRBV29-1
CSVSGTETNYGYTF
>TRBJ2-1|15|TRBV7-7
CASSILPGVNNEQFF
>TRBJ2-5|15|TRBV7-3
CASSLTPSGGETQYF
>TRBJ2-5|16|TRBV7-9
CASSFRHSAGEETQYF
>TRBJ2-7|17|TRBV12-3/TRBV12-4
CASSLGTGGGSSYEQYF
>.|13|TRBV12-3/TRBV12-4
CASSLRRGYEQYF
>TRBJ1-5|14|TRBV6-5
CASSLNRVEQPQHF
>.|12|TRBV2
CATGTGGDEQYF
>TRBJ2-1|11|TRBV10-3
CAHRFGSEQFF
>TRBJ1-2|13|TRBV6-6
CASSDPGRYGYTF
>TRBJ2-7|14|TRBV3-1
CASSQMGGGYEQYF
>TRBJ1-2|17|TRBV3-1
CASSQSRGTGADYGYTF
>TRBJ2-1|15|TRBV20-1
CSAREGSGSPNEQFF
>TRBJ2-1|13|TRBV7-6
CASSLWGDNEQFF
>TRBJ2-1|17|TRBV7-9
CASSLALRGGPYNEQFF
>TRBJ1-2|15|TRBV6-5
CASRRDQQGIYGYTF
>TRBJ2-1|13|TRBV7-9
CASSLSRGNEQFF
>TRBJ2-7|13|TRBV12-3/TRBV12-4
CASSSAGSLVGYF
>TRBJ1-2|13|TRBV6-6
CASSDRGHYGYTF
>TRBJ1-1|12|TRBV29-1
CSGWNRNTEAFF
>TRBJ2-3|16|TRBV12-3/TRBV12-4
CASSLANSGSTDAQYF
>TRBJ2-7|14|TRBV12-3/TRBV12-4
CASSLVDFSYEQYF
>TRBJ2-7|15|TRBV15
CATSREGGGSYEQYF
>TRBJ2-5|15|TRBV5-1
CASSLYSDRGATQYF
>TRBJ2-5|15|TRBV12-3/TRBV12-4
CASSPEDRGRETQYF